The rows below give T cell receptor beta chains drawn from one sample of a study of cytomegalovirus exposure and HLA in healthy donors. Sequencing used immunoSEQ multiplex PCR; TCRdb keeps in-frame clones, though not all of them. This sample has 150,000 or so clones, with around 80% found just once. Sequencing was carried out using PBMCs. The receptors originated from a middle-aged man in good health and CMV-seropositive. Both conserved end residues are part of each CDR3. The D gene is left open where the match is weak. Clone size, where shown, is once, few, many, or a class for clones that have expanded.

clone_size	d_call	v_call	j_call	cdr3_nt	cdr3_aa
NA	NA	TRBV5-6	TRBJ2-1	TGTGCCAGCAGCGCTCTCGGGAGCCTGTCAAATGAGCAGTTCTTC	CASSALGSLSNEQFF
NA	NA	TRBV30	TRBJ1-2	TGTGCCTCCGATCGGGGGGAATGGACTGCTGGGAGCTACACCTTC	CASDRGEWTAGSYTF
NA	NA	TRBV21-1	TRBJ1-2	TGTGCCAGCAGCCTATCCCTAGACCCTGACGGATACTATGGCTACACCTTC	CASSLSLDPDGYYGYTF
NA	NA	TRBV4-1	TRBJ2-1	TGCGCCAGCAGCCAAGATCCCCGGACAATCCACAATGAGCAGTTCTTC	CASSQDPRTIHNEQFF
NA	TRBD1	TRBV10-3	TRBJ2-2	TGTGCCATCAGTGAGCTAGCCGGGACAGGAGACACCGGGGAGCTGTTTTTT	CAISELAGTGDTGELFF
NA	TRBD1	TRBV6-1	TRBJ1-2	TGTGCCAGCGGGCCCGGACAGGGGGCGATTGGCTACACCTTC	CASGPGQGAIGYTF
NA	NA	TRBV28	TRBJ1-5	TGTGCCAGCAGGCCGACAGGACGAGATTGGAACAATCAGCCCCAGCATTTT	CASRPTGRDWNNQPQHF
NA	NA	TRBV9	TRBJ1-2	TGTGCCAGCAGCGAAGGGGGGGTCCCCTATGGCTACACCTTC	CASSEGGVPYGYTF
NA	TRBD2	TRBV7-2	TRBJ2-3	TGTGCCAGCAGCCCAAGAGCGGGAGGGCGCACAGATACGCAGTATTTT	CASSPRAGGRTDTQYF
NA	TRBD2	TRBV10-2	TRBJ2-2	TGCGCCAGCAGAAACCTCCCGGGACTAGCGGGAGGGCCAAGCACCGGGGAGCTGTTTTTT	CASRNLPGLAGGPSTGELFF
NA	NA	TRBV7-3	TRBJ2-1	TGTGCCAGCAGCTTTATGGGCCCTAATGAGCAGTTCTTC	CASSFMGPNEQFF
NA	TRBD2	TRBV5-4	TRBJ2-3	TGTGCCAGCAGGCCGACTAGCCTTGTAGATACGCAGTATTTT	CASRPTSLVDTQYF
NA	NA	TRBV28	TRBJ1-5	TGTGCCACCACGGGGGAGGTAAGACAGCCCCAGCATTTT	CATTGEVRQPQHF
NA	NA	TRBV12-5	TRBJ2-3	TGTGCTAGTGGTCGCGGAGATACGCAGTATTTT	CASGRGDTQYF
NA	NA	TRBV7-9	TRBJ2-7	TGTGCCAGCTCAACCTCGGACAGCTACGAGCAGTACTTC	CASSTSDSYEQYF
once	TRBD2	TRBV5-4	TRBJ2-7	TGTGCCAGCAGCTTGGGGAGGACTAGCGGTGGGACCTACGAGCAGTACTTC	CASSLGRTSGGTYEQYF
NA	NA	TRBV7-9	TRBJ2-7	TGTGCCAGCTGCTACCCCCCCGGCGAGCAGTACTTC	CASCYPPGEQYF
NA	NA	TRBV2	TRBJ2-1	TGTGCCAGCAGTCCTTCTTTGGGCCCCGATGAGCAGTTCTTC	CASSPSLGPDEQFF
NA	NA	TRBV2	TRBJ1-1	TGTGCCAGCAGTGAAAACTTGAACACTGAAGCTTTCTTT	CASSENLNTEAFF
NA	TRBD2	TRBV12-5	TRBJ2-1	TGTGCTAGTGGTTCTCCAATAGCGGGAGGGATATACAATGAGCAGTTCTTC	CASGSPIAGGIYNEQFF
NA	NA	TRBV30	TRBJ2-7	TGTGCCTGGAGTAGCGGCGGTCACGAGCAGTACTTC	CAWSSGGHEQYF
NA	NA	TRBV7-3	TRBJ2-1	TGTGCCAGCAGCTTCGACAGGCCTGGACTGCAGTTCTTC	CASSFDRPGLQFF